This record looks at one TCR beta chain sequence and its context. Per germline, CDR1 SEHNR and CDR2 FQNEAQ (reference sequence). The CDR3 is 16 amino acids. Trimming shortened V by 8 bases and J by 5 bases, and 24 bases separated the two germline ends. Profiling relied on immunoSEQ multiplex PCR, and the TCRdb table lists in-frame clones only, not all of them. The top ten clones hold roughly a third of a sample with under 20,000 clones, around 80% of them seen once. These data are taken from a study of sequential checkpoint blockade in melanoma. Indicated treatment: randomized to nivolumab then ipilimumab (arm A) or the reverse (arm B).

The receptor comes from a human donor with melanoma. The chain carries TRBV7-9 and TRBJ1-2, with D perhaps matching TRBD1 (5 bases). The sample consisted of CD8+ T cells sorted from blood (inferred from file names), taken from a patient given nivolumab and ipilimumab in sequence. The CDR3 DNA reads TGTGCCAGCGGATCGACAGAAAGGCAGGTGAAATATGGCTACACCTTC. Translation gives CASGSTERQVKYGYTF.